Listed below are T cell receptor beta chains from one sample, sequenced in a study of blood T cell repertoires in COVID-19. TCRdb's table, derived via immunoSEQ multiplex PCR, lists solely in-frame clones and lacks some. The repertoire holds more than 150,000 clones, with 85% to 95% as singletons. The sequenced sample consisted of peripheral blood. All receptors come from a middle-aged man with acute or convalescent COVID-19. CDR3s include the opening cysteine and the closing phenylalanine or tryptophan. A D gene is named only where the DNA matches it firmly. Clone size is shown for a subset of rows, as once, few, many or a class of expanded clone.

abundance: -
v_gene: TRBV27
j_gene: TRBJ2-3
d_gene: TRBD2
CDR3aa: CASKARGGLAGDTDTQYF
CDR3nt: TGTGCCAGCAAAGCTAGGGGGGGACTAGCGGGAGACACAGATACGCAGTATTTT

abundance: -
v_gene: TRBV24-1
j_gene: TRBJ2-7
d_gene: -
CDR3aa: CATSDRSEQYF
CDR3nt: TGTGCCACCAGTGACCGGAGCGAGCAGTACTTC

abundance: -
v_gene: TRBV3-1/TRBV3-2
j_gene: TRBJ1-2
d_gene: -
CDR3aa: CASSQGGGYGYTF
CDR3nt: TGTGCCAGCAGCCAAGGAGGTGGGTATGGCTACACCTTC

abundance: -
v_gene: TRBV24-1
j_gene: TRBJ2-5
d_gene: TRBD2
CDR3aa: CATSGGTSGAGETQYF
CDR3nt: TGTGCCACCAGTGGCGGGACTAGCGGAGCGGGAGAGACCCAGTACTTC

abundance: -
v_gene: TRBV11-1
j_gene: TRBJ2-3
d_gene: TRBD2
CDR3aa: CASTVGGAGSDTQYF
CDR3nt: TGTGCCAGCACCGTCGGGGGGGCGGGTTCAGATACGCAGTATTTT

abundance: -
v_gene: TRBV27
j_gene: TRBJ2-4
d_gene: TRBD2
CDR3aa: CASSLNRGVNIQYF
CDR3nt: TGTGCCAGCAGTTTGAATCGGGGGGTTAACATTCAGTACTTC

abundance: once
v_gene: TRBV5-6
j_gene: TRBJ2-1
d_gene: TRBD1
CDR3aa: CASSPGTGGNEQFF
CDR3nt: TGTGCCAGCAGCCCTGGGACAGGGGGCAATGAGCAGTTCTTC

abundance: once
v_gene: TRBV9
j_gene: TRBJ1-3
d_gene: -
CDR3aa: CASSPSGGNTIYF
CDR3nt: TGTGCCAGCAGCCCTAGTGGTGGAAACACCATATATTTT

abundance: once
v_gene: TRBV9
j_gene: TRBJ2-2
d_gene: TRBD2
CDR3aa: CASSVSGSGVNTGELFF
CDR3nt: TGTGCCAGCAGCGTAAGTGGCAGCGGGGTAAACACCGGGGAGCTGTTTTTT

abundance: once
v_gene: TRBV4-1
j_gene: TRBJ2-2
d_gene: TRBD2
CDR3aa: CASSQVWLGGGTGELFF
CDR3nt: TGCGCCAGCAGCCAAGTGTGGCTGGGGGGGGGAACCGGGGAGCTGTTTTTT

abundance: once
v_gene: TRBV27
j_gene: TRBJ2-5
d_gene: -
CDR3aa: CASSSAGLLQETQYF
CDR3nt: TGTGCCAGCAGTTCAGCCGGACTCCTCCAAGAGACCCAGTACTTC

abundance: -
v_gene: TRBV2
j_gene: TRBJ1-2
d_gene: -
CDR3aa: CASKASPNYGYTF
CDR3nt: TGTGCCAGCAAAGCTTCTCCTAACTATGGCTACACCTTC

abundance: -
v_gene: TRBV6-5
j_gene: TRBJ1-3
d_gene: TRBD1
CDR3aa: CASSSRTGAGNTIYF
CDR3nt: TGTGCCAGCAGTTCTAGGACAGGGGCTGGAAACACCATATATTTT

abundance: -
v_gene: TRBV7-5
j_gene: TRBJ2-3
d_gene: -
CDR3aa: CARSLYNPSGITDTQYF
CDR3nt: TGTGCCAGAAGCTTATATAATCCTAGCGGGATCACAGATACGCAGTATTTT

abundance: -
v_gene: TRBV30
j_gene: TRBJ2-3
d_gene: -
CDR3aa: CAWSPLDTQYF
CDR3nt: TGTGCCTGGAGTCCTTTAGATACGCAGTATTTT

abundance: -
v_gene: TRBV27
j_gene: TRBJ2-3
d_gene: TRBD2
CDR3aa: CASTQLGLAGDTQYF
CDR3nt: TGTGCCAGCACCCAACTGGGACTAGCCGGTGATACGCAGTATTTT

abundance: -
v_gene: TRBV3-1/TRBV3-2
j_gene: TRBJ2-5
d_gene: TRBD2
CDR3aa: CASSHPGTSGTRSETQYF
CDR3nt: TGTGCCAGCAGTCACCCGGGGACTAGCGGGACTAGGTCCGAGACCCAGTACTTC

abundance: -
v_gene: TRBV19
j_gene: TRBJ1-5
d_gene: -
CDR3aa: CASSSPQNQPQHF
CDR3nt: TGTGCCAGTAGTTCGCCACAGAATCAGCCCCAGCATTTT

abundance: -
v_gene: TRBV7-2
j_gene: TRBJ2-3
d_gene: -
CDR3aa: CASSLSRYRTSSTDTQYF
CDR3nt: TGTGCCAGCAGCTTATCCCGCTATCGGACAAGCAGCACAGATACGCAGTATTTT

abundance: -
v_gene: TRBV6-4
j_gene: TRBJ2-2
d_gene: -
CDR3aa: CASRAGVYTGELFF
CDR3nt: TGTGCCAGCAGGGCAGGGGTCTACACCGGGGAGCTGTTTTTT

abundance: few
v_gene: TRBV28
j_gene: TRBJ2-1
d_gene: -
CDR3aa: CASSFQAYNEQFF
CDR3nt: TGTGCCAGCAGTTTCCAGGCGTACAATGAGCAGTTCTTC

abundance: -
v_gene: TRBV5-1
j_gene: TRBJ1-5
d_gene: TRBD1
CDR3aa: CASSRTGEGSQPQHF
CDR3nt: TGCGCCAGCAGCAGGACAGGGGAGGGTAGCCAGCCCCAGCATTTT

abundance: -
v_gene: TRBV7-2
j_gene: TRBJ2-2
d_gene: -
CDR3aa: CASRPQGGGTGELFF
CDR3nt: TGTGCCAGCAGGCCGCAGGGGGGCGGCACCGGGGAGCTGTTTTTT

abundance: -
v_gene: TRBV5-1
j_gene: TRBJ1-5
d_gene: -
CDR3aa: CASTLRGYSNQPQHF
CDR3nt: TGCGCCAGCACCCTCAGGGGATATAGCAATCAGCCCCAGCATTTT

abundance: once
v_gene: TRBV9
j_gene: TRBJ2-5
d_gene: TRBD1
CDR3aa: CASSTGQGAETQYF
CDR3nt: TGTGCCAGCAGCACCGGACAGGGGGCAGAGACCCAGTACTTC

abundance: -
v_gene: TRBV28
j_gene: TRBJ1-1
d_gene: -
CDR3aa: CASSLDRNTEAFF
CDR3nt: TGTGCCAGCAGTTTAGACAGGAACACTGAAGCTTTCTTT

abundance: -
v_gene: TRBV27
j_gene: TRBJ1-1
d_gene: TRBD1
CDR3aa: CASSPLTGGVGEAFF
CDR3nt: TGTGCCAGCAGTCCTCTAACAGGGGGCGTTGGGGAAGCTTTCTTT

abundance: -
v_gene: TRBV2
j_gene: TRBJ2-3
d_gene: TRBD2
CDR3aa: CASSESPSGRSDTQYF
CDR3nt: TGTGCCAGCAGTGAATCTCCTAGCGGGAGGTCAGATACGCAGTATTTT

abundance: once
v_gene: TRBV9
j_gene: TRBJ1-1
d_gene: -
CDR3aa: CAGWGGRNTEAFF
CDR3nt: TGTGCCGGCTGGGGGGGCAGGAACACTGAAGCTTTCTTT

abundance: -
v_gene: TRBV27
j_gene: TRBJ1-1
d_gene: -
CDR3aa: CASSGPGHKNTEAFF
CDR3nt: TGTGCCAGCAGTGGGCCGGGACATAAGAACACTGAAGCTTTCTTT

abundance: -
v_gene: TRBV27
j_gene: TRBJ2-1
d_gene: TRBD1
CDR3aa: CASKRTGGTYEQFF
CDR3nt: TGTGCCAGCAAGCGGACAGGGGGCACGTATGAGCAGTTCTTC

abundance: -
v_gene: TRBV6-2/TRBV6-3
j_gene: TRBJ2-2
d_gene: -
CDR3aa: CASSAQGSGELFF
CDR3nt: TGTGCCAGCAGTGCACAGGGATCCGGGGAGCTGTTTTTT

abundance: -
v_gene: TRBV10-3
j_gene: TRBJ2-1
d_gene: -
CDR3aa: CATTGGQGQFF
CDR3nt: TGTGCTACCACAGGCGGTCAGGGGCAGTTCTTC

abundance: -
v_gene: TRBV19
j_gene: TRBJ1-5
d_gene: -
CDR3aa: CASSITVLGNQPQHF
CDR3nt: TGTGCCAGTAGTATTACAGTCCTGGGCAATCAGCCCCAGCATTTT

abundance: -
v_gene: TRBV5-1
j_gene: TRBJ1-1
d_gene: -
CDR3aa: CASSILGPGDTEAFF
CDR3nt: TGCGCCAGCAGCATCCTCGGTCCCGGAGACACTGAAGCTTTCTTT